The rows below give T cell receptor beta chains drawn from one sample of a study of blood T cell repertoires in COVID-19. Assay used: immunoSEQ multiplex PCR; TCRdb lists only in-frame clones, some missing. The repertoire holds about 130,000 clones, 86% seen once, with roughly an eighth in the top ten. Sequencing was performed on peripheral blood. Receptor source: a woman in her 70s with COVID-19, enrolled during active disease. Both conserved end residues are part of each CDR3. The order of the fields is V gene, CDR3 length, D gene, clone size, J gene, CDR3 DNA, CDR3 protein. D genes are given only for firm matches. Clone size is stated in some rows and not others, as once, few, many or a class when expanded.

v_gene: TRBV27; len: 14; d_gene: -; abundance: -; j_gene: TRBJ1-4; CDR3nt: TGTGCCAGCAGTCCGGCGGGGAGGGGTGAAAAACTGTTTTTT; CDR3aa: CASSPAGRGEKLFF
v_gene: TRBV19; len: 14; d_gene: -; abundance: few; j_gene: TRBJ1-2; CDR3nt: TGTGCCAGTAGTATCGCAAACAGTAACTATGGCTACACCTTC; CDR3aa: CASSIANSNYGYTF
v_gene: TRBV4-2; len: 13; d_gene: -; abundance: -; j_gene: TRBJ1-1; CDR3nt: TGTGCCAGCAGCCAACGATGGGACTCTCAAGCTTTCTTT; CDR3aa: CASSQRWDSQAFF
v_gene: TRBV4-1; len: 16; d_gene: TRBD2; abundance: once; j_gene: TRBJ2-1; CDR3nt: TGCGCCAGCAGCCAAGATCGACTAGCGGGATACAATGAGCAGTTCTTC; CDR3aa: CASSQDRLAGYNEQFF
v_gene: TRBV5-5; len: 16; d_gene: -; abundance: -; j_gene: TRBJ2-7; CDR3nt: TGTGCCAGCAGCCTCACCTCGTCGGTCCCGGGGGACGAGCAGTACTTC; CDR3aa: CASSLTSSVPGDEQYF
v_gene: TRBV6-6; len: 13; d_gene: TRBD1; abundance: -; j_gene: TRBJ1-3; CDR3nt: TGTGCCACGCAGGGGGCGAATAGAAACACCATATATTTT; CDR3aa: CATQGANRNTIYF
v_gene: TRBV6-5; len: 15; d_gene: TRBD2; abundance: -; j_gene: TRBJ2-5; CDR3nt: TGTGCCAGCAGTTTCCCTTCCGACGGGGGGGGGACCCAGTACTTC; CDR3aa: CASSFPSDGGGTQYF
v_gene: TRBV15; len: 16; d_gene: -; abundance: -; j_gene: TRBJ2-7; CDR3nt: TGTGCCACCAGCAGACCCGATACGGGGATCCCCTACGAGCAGTACTTC; CDR3aa: CATSRPDTGIPYEQYF
v_gene: TRBV7-9; len: 15; d_gene: -; abundance: -; j_gene: TRBJ2-1; CDR3nt: TGTGCCAGCAGCCATTCAATGACAGCCTACAATGAGCAGTTCTTC; CDR3aa: CASSHSMTAYNEQFF
v_gene: TRBV28; len: 15; d_gene: -; abundance: -; j_gene: TRBJ2-7; CDR3nt: TGTGCCAGCAGCGAAACAGGGAGGGTAACCTACGAGCAGTACTTC; CDR3aa: CASSETGRVTYEQYF
v_gene: TRBV5-1; len: 15; d_gene: TRBD2; abundance: -; j_gene: TRBJ2-3; CDR3nt: TGCGCCAGCAGTTGGACTAGCGGGGTAGCAGATACGCAGTATTTT; CDR3aa: CASSWTSGVADTQYF